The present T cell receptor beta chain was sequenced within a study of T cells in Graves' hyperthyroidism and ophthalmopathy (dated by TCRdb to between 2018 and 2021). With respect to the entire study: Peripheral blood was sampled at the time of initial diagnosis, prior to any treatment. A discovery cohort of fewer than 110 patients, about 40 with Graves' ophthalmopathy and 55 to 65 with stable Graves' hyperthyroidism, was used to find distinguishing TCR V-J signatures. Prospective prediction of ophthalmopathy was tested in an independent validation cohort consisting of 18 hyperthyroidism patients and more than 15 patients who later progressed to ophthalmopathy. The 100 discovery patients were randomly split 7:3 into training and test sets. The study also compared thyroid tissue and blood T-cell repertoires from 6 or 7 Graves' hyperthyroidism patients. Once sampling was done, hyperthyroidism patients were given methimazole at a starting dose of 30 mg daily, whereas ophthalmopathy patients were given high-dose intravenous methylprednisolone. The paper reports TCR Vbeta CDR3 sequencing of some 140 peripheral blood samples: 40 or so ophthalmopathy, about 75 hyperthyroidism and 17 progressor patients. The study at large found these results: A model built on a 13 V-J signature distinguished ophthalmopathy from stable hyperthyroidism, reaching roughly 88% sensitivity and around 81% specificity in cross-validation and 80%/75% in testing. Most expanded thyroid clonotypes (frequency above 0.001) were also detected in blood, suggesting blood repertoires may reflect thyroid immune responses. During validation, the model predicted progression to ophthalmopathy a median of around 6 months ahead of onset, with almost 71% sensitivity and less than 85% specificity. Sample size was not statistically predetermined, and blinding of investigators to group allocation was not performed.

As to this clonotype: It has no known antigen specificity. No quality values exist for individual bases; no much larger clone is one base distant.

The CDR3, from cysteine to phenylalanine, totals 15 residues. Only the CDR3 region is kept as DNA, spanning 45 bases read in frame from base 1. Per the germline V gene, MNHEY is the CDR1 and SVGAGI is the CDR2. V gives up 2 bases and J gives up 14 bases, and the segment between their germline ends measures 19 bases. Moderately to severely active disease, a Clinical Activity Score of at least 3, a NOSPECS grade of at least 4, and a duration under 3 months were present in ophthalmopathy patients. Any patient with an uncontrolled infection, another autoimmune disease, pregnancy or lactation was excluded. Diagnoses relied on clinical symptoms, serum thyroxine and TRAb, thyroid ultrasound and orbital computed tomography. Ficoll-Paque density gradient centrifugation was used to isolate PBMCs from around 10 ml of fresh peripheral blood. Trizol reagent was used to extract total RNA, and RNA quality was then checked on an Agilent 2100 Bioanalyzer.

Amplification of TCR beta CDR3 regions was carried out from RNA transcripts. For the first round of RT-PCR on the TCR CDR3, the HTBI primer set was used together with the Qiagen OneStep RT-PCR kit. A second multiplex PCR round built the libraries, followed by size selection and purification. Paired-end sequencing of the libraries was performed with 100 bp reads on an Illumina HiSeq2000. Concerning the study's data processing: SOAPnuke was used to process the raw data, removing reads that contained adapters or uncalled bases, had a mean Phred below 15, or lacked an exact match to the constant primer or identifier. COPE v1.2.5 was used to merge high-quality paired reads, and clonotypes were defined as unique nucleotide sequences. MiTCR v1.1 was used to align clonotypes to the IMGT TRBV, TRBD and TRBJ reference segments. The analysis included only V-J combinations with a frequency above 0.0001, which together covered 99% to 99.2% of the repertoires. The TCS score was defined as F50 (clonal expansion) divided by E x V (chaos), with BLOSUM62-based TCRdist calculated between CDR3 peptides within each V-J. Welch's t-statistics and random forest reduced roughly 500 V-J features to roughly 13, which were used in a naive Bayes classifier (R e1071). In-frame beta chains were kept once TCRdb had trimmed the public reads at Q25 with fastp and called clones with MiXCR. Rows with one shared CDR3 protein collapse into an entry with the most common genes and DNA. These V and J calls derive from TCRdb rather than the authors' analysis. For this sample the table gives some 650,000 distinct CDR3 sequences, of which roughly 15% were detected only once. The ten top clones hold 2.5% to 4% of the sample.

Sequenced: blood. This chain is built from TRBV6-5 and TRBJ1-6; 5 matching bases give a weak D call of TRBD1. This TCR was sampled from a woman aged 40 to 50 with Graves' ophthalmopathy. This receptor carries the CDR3 CASSYTGTPGGTLHF. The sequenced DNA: TGTGCCAGCAGTTACACCGGGACCCCCGGCGGCACCCTCCACTTT.